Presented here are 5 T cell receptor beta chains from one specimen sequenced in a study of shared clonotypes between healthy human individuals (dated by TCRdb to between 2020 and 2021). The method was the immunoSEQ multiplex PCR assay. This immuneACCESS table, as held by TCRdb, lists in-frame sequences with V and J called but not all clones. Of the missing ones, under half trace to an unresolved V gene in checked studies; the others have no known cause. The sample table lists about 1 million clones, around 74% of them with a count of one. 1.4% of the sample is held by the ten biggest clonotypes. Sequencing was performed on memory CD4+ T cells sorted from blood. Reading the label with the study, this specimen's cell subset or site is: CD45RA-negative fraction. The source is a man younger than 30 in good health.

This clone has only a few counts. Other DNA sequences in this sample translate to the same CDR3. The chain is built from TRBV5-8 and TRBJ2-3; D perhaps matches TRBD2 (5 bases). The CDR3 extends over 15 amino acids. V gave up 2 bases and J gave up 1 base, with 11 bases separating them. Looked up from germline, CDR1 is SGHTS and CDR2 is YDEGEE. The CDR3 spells CASSLEGLGTDTQYF. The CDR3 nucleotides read TGTGCCAGCAGCTTAGAGGGCTTGGGCACAGATACGCAGTATTTT.

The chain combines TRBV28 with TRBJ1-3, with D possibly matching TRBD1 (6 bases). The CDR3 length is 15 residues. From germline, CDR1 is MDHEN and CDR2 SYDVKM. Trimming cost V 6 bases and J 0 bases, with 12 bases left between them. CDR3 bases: TGTGCCAGCAGAAGGGACACCTCCTCTGGAAACACCATATATTTT. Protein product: CASRRDTSSGNTIYF.

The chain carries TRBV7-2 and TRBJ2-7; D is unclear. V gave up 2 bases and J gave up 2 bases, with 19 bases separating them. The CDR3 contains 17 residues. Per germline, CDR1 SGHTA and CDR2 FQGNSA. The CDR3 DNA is TGTGCCAGCAGCTTATCGCCAATTGGGATGACAACCTACGAGCAGTACTTC. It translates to CASSLSPIGMTTYEQYF.

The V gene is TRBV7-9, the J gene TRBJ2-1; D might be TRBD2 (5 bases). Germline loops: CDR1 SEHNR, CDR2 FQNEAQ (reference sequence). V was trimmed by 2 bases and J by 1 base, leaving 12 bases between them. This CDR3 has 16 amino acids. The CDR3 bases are TGTGCCAGCAGCTTAAAGAACACGGGATCCTACAATGAGCAGTTCTTC. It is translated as CASSLKNTGSYNEQFF.

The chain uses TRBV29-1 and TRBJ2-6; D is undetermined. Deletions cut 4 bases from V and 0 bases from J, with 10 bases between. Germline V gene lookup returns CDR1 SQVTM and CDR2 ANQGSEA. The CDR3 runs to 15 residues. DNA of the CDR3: TGCAGCGTTGGGCTCCGGCTCTCTGGGGCCAACGTCCTGACTTTC. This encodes CSVGLRLSGANVLTF.